This note documents a single TCR beta chain sequence. These data come from a study of blood T cell repertoires in COVID-19. Sequencing used immunoSEQ multiplex PCR; TCRdb keeps in-frame clones, though not all of them. Of about 260,000 clones detected, 80% to 95% appear once; the ten largest clones hold approximately 2.5%. The CDR3 length is 16 residues. The rearrangement joins TRBV21-1 to TRBJ2-5; the D call of TRBD2 is as the table states it, not checked on the DNA. TRBV21-1 is an annotated pseudogene. This sequence originates from a person aged 18 to 29 with COVID-19, enrolled during active disease. The sample was peripheral blood. The CDR3 nucleotides read TGTGCCAGCAGCAAGGGGGAGGGGGGGTCTCAGGAGACCCAGTACTTC. As protein: CASSKGEGGSQETQYF.